These T cell receptor beta chains were read from a single sample in a study of blood T cell repertoires in COVID-19. The protocol was immunoSEQ multiplex PCR, while the TCRdb copy is restricted to in-frame clones and leaves out a portion. This table holds roughly 90,000 clones, 80% found once. The specimen was peripheral blood. These receptor sequences come from a woman in her 70s with acute or convalescent COVID-19. The CDR3 runs from the conserved cysteine through the conserved F or W. D genes are given only for firm matches. Only some rows state a clone size, as once, few, many or a class for expanded clones.

v_gene: TRBV20-1
d_gene: .
j_gene: TRBJ1-1
abundance: few
CDR3aa: CSGRQALEAFF
CDR3nt: TGCAGTGGCCGACAGGCCCTTGAAGCTTTCTTT

v_gene: TRBV28
d_gene: TRBD2
j_gene: TRBJ2-7
abundance: few
CDR3aa: CASSPTSGSSYEQYF
CDR3nt: TGTGCCAGCAGCCCTACTAGCGGGAGTAGTTACGAGCAGTACTTC

v_gene: TRBV6-5
d_gene: TRBD1
j_gene: TRBJ2-7
abundance: .
CDR3aa: CASSPGQGIGQYF
CDR3nt: TGTGCCAGCAGCCCGGGACAGGGGATAGGGCAGTACTTC

v_gene: TRBV28
d_gene: TRBD1
j_gene: TRBJ1-4
abundance: .
CDR3aa: CASRTGGAAGGTDKLFF
CDR3nt: TGTGCCAGCAGGACCGGAGGGGCGGCAGGGGGCACCGATAAACTGTTTTTT

v_gene: TRBV5-1
d_gene: TRBD2
j_gene: TRBJ2-1
abundance: .
CDR3aa: CASRISGSSYNEQFF
CDR3nt: TGCGCCAGCAGGATTAGCGGGAGCTCCTACAATGAGCAGTTCTTC

v_gene: TRBV18
d_gene: TRBD1
j_gene: TRBJ2-7
abundance: .
CDR3aa: CASSSTGTGKPYEQYF
CDR3nt: TGTGCCAGCTCATCTACCGGGACAGGGAAACCCTACGAGCAGTACTTC

v_gene: TRBV7-9
d_gene: TRBD1
j_gene: TRBJ2-3
abundance: .
CDR3aa: CASSSGTGATDTQYF
CDR3nt: TGTGCCAGCAGCTCGGGGACAGGGGCCACAGATACGCAGTATTTT

v_gene: TRBV3-1/TRBV3-2
d_gene: TRBD2
j_gene: TRBJ2-1
abundance: .
CDR3aa: CASSQDLAGGSNEQFF
CDR3nt: TGTGCCAGCAGCCAAGATCTGGCGGGGGGCAGCAATGAGCAGTTCTTC

v_gene: TRBV15
d_gene: .
j_gene: TRBJ2-5
abundance: .
CDR3aa: CATSRDLARGAQETQYF
CDR3nt: TGTGCCACCAGCAGAGATCTGGCCAGGGGAGCCCAAGAGACCCAGTACTTC

v_gene: TRBV30
d_gene: TRBD1
j_gene: TRBJ1-4
abundance: .
CDR3aa: CAWSGTGISEKLFF
CDR3nt: TGTGCCTGGAGTGGGACAGGGATCTCTGAAAAACTGTTTTTT

v_gene: TRBV20-1
d_gene: .
j_gene: TRBJ2-7
abundance: .
CDR3aa: CSPGGGDEQYF
CDR3nt: TGCAGCCCCGGAGGGGGGGACGAGCAGTACTTC

v_gene: TRBV21-1
d_gene: .
j_gene: TRBJ2-5
abundance: once
CDR3aa: CASSKRVQETQYF
CDR3nt: TGTGCCAGCAGCAAGCGGGTTCAAGAGACCCAGTACTTC

v_gene: TRBV5-6
d_gene: TRBD1
j_gene: TRBJ1-1
abundance: .
CDR3aa: CASSNRDRGLTEAFF
CDR3nt: TGTGCCAGCAGCAACCGGGACAGGGGGCTCACTGAAGCTTTCTTT

v_gene: TRBV10-3
d_gene: TRBD1
j_gene: TRBJ1-5
abundance: .
CDR3aa: CAISGGQLYSNQPQHF
CDR3nt: TGTGCCATCAGTGGGGGACAGTTATATAGCAATCAGCCCCAGCATTTT

v_gene: TRBV3-1/TRBV3-2
d_gene: .
j_gene: TRBJ1-2
abundance: .
CDR3aa: CASSQVKGSGGYTF
CDR3nt: TGTGCCAGCAGCCAAGTAAAGGGGTCCGGTGGCTACACCTTC

v_gene: TRBV6-2/TRBV6-3
d_gene: .
j_gene: TRBJ1-1
abundance: .
CDR3aa: CASSPAGQITEAFF
CDR3nt: TGTGCCAGCAGTCCCGCAGGGCAAATCACTGAAGCTTTCTTT

v_gene: TRBV30
d_gene: TRBD1
j_gene: TRBJ1-5
abundance: .
CDR3aa: CAWSSRVGQGFGQPQHF
CDR3nt: TGTGCCTGGAGTTCCCGGGTGGGACAGGGGTTCGGTCAGCCCCAGCATTTT

v_gene: TRBV6-5
d_gene: .
j_gene: TRBJ1-2
abundance: .
CDR3aa: CASRRANYGYTF
CDR3nt: TGTGCCAGCCGCAGGGCCAACTATGGCTACACCTTC

v_gene: TRBV3-1/TRBV3-2
d_gene: TRBD1
j_gene: TRBJ2-1
abundance: .
CDR3aa: CASSPGTGGVDEQFF
CDR3nt: TGTGCCAGCAGCCCCGGGACAGGGGGCGTCGATGAGCAGTTCTTC

v_gene: TRBV5-1
d_gene: TRBD2
j_gene: TRBJ2-7
abundance: .
CDR3aa: CASSLALAGGYEQYF
CDR3nt: TGCGCCAGCAGCTTAGCACTAGCGGGCGGATACGAGCAGTACTTC

v_gene: TRBV2
d_gene: .
j_gene: TRBJ1-5
abundance: .
CDR3aa: CASSEGLTGIEQPQHF
CDR3nt: TGTGCCAGCAGTGAAGGATTAACAGGGATTGAACAGCCCCAGCATTTT

v_gene: TRBV30
d_gene: TRBD1
j_gene: TRBJ1-2
abundance: .
CDR3aa: CAWSGDRVGGYTF
CDR3nt: TGTGCCTGGAGTGGGGACAGGGTGGGAGGCTACACCTTC

v_gene: TRBV27
d_gene: .
j_gene: TRBJ1-2
abundance: few
CDR3aa: CASSGAGYGYTF
CDR3nt: TGTGCCAGCAGTGGGGCAGGCTATGGCTACACCTTC

v_gene: TRBV7-8
d_gene: TRBD2
j_gene: TRBJ2-1
abundance: .
CDR3aa: CASTHGRFGSYNEQFF
CDR3nt: TGTGCCAGCACCCACGGGAGGTTCGGGTCCTACAATGAGCAGTTCTTC

v_gene: TRBV5-1
d_gene: .
j_gene: TRBJ2-2
abundance: .
CDR3aa: CASSRTENTGELFF
CDR3nt: TGCGCCAGCAGCCGGACAGAGAACACCGGGGAGCTGTTTTTT

v_gene: TRBV28
d_gene: .
j_gene: TRBJ1-2
abundance: .
CDR3aa: CASRSGANYGYTF
CDR3nt: TGTGCCAGCAGATCAGGGGCAAACTATGGCTACACCTTC

v_gene: TRBV11-2
d_gene: .
j_gene: TRBJ2-5
abundance: few
CDR3aa: CASSLGIQGGETQYF
CDR3nt: TGTGCCAGCAGCTTAGGCATCCAGGGTGGGGAGACCCAGTACTTC